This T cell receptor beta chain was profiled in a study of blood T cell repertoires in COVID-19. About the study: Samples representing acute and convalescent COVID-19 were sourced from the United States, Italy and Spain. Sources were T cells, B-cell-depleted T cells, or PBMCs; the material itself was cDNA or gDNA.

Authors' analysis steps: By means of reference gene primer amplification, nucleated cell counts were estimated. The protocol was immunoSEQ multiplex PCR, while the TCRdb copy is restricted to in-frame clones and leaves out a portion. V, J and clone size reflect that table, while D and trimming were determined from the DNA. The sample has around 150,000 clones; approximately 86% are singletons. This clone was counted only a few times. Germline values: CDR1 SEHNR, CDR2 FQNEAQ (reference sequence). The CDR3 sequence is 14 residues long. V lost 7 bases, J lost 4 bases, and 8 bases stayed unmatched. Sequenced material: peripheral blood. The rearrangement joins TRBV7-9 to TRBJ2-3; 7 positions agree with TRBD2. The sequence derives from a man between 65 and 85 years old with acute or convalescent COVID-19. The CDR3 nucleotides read TGTGCCAGCAAGGGCGGGAGTCGGCCAGATACGCAGTATTTT. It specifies CASKGGSRPDTQYF. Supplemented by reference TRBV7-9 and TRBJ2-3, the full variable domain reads DTGVSQNPRHKITKRGQNVTFRCDPISEHNRLYWYRQTLGQGPEFLTYFQNEAQLEKSRLLSDRFSAERPKGSFSTLEIQRTEQGDSAMYLCASKGGSRPDTQYFGPGTRLTVL.